This T cell receptor (beta chain) was recovered during a study of blood T cells in healthy people across ages. A J-beta primer mix and a sample-barcoded 5' primer were used in a second PCR of about 7 to 12 cycles. TCRdb ran MiXCR on the 5' RACE reads and lists one entry per CDR3 protein. Of about 800,000 distinct CDR3 sequences listed, roughly 25% are singletons. The germline gives CDR1 SQVTM, CDR2 ANQGSEA. Trimming left V 2 bases short and J 3 bases short, with 10 bases between. This CDR3 contains 13 residues. This same sample was also part of a study on T cells of mothers and their children. That investigation notes: In cDNA synthesis, all of the extracted RNA was used at around 1.5 ug per 15 ul.

Sequenced input: blood. The sequence was obtained from a boy between 10 and 17 years old in good health. This rearrangement joins TRBV29-1 to TRBJ2-5; D unresolved. CDR3 protein: CSVEYDPKETQYF. The CDR3 DNA is TGCAGCGTTGAATACGACCCCAAAGAGACCCAGTACTTC.